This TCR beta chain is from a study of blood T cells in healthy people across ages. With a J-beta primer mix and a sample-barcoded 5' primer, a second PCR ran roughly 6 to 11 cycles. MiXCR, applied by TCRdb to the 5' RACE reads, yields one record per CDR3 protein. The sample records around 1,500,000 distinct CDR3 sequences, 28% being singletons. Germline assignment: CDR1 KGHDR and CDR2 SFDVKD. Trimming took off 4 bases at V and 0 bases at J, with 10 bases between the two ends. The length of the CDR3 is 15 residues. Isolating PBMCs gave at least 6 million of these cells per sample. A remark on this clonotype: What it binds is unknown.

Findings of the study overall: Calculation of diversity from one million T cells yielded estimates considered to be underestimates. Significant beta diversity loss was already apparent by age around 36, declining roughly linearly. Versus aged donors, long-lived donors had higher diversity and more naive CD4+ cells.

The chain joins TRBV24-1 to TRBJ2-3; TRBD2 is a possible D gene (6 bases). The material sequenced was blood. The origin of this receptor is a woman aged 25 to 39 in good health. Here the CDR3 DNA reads TGTGCCACCAGTGAATCTGCGGGGAGCACAGATACGCAGTATTTT. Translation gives CATSESAGSTDTQYF.